These 6 T cell receptor beta chains were all obtained from the same sample, sequenced in a study of T-cell memory formation after mild COVID-19. TCRdb re-analysed the 5' RACE reads in MiXCR, keeping a single row per CDR3 protein. Of about 200,000 distinct CDR3 sequences in the sample, around 18% were seen once. The sample consisted of PBMCs or a T cell subset sorted from them (not recorded which). These receptors came from an adult woman who had mild COVID-19 (a few samples of this study predate the infection). Cell type and time point are not known.

This clonotype has just a few counts. The V call is TRBV9, the J call TRBJ2-1; D might be TRBD2 (5 bases). This CDR3 contains 13 residues. Germline CDR1 and CDR2: SGDLS and YYNGEE. V lost 6 bases to trimming and J lost 5 bases, with 12 bases between them. CDR3 nucleotides: TGTGCCAGCACTCGGGAAGTCGACAATGAGCAGTTCTTC. Encoded protein: CASTREVDNEQFF. The variable domain in full, with the rest retrieved from reference TRBV9 and TRBJ2-1, is DSGVTQTPKHLITATGQRVTLRCSPRSGDLSVYWYQQSLDQGLQFLIQYYNGEERAKGNILERFSAQQFPDLHSELNLSSLELGDSALYFCASTREVDNEQFFGPGTRLTVL.

The chain uses TRBV7-8 and TRBJ1-2, with D possibly being TRBD1 (5 bases). The V gene lost 1 base and the J gene lost 6 bases, with 15 bases spanning the gap. The CDR3 spans 15 residues. The V gene's germline CDR1 is SGHVS and CDR2 FQNEAQ. The CDR3 sequence is CASSLGGRALDGYTF. Written as DNA, the CDR3 is TGTGCCAGCAGCTTAGGGGGACGGGCCCTCGATGGCTACACCTTC.

The CDR3: CASSQGSGGAYNEQFF. CDR3 nucleotides: TGTGCCAGCAGCCAAGGGTCGGGAGGCGCGTACAATGAGCAGTTCTTC. The rearrangement uses TRBV14 and TRBJ2-1; 7 nucleotides match TRBD2. The CDR3 consists of 16 residues. Per the germline V gene, CDR1 is SGHDN and CDR2 is FVKESK. The V segment lost 1 base and the J segment 4 bases; nucleotides outside the gene matches: 7.

This clonotype came up many times. The V call is TRBV20-1, the J call TRBJ2-1; TRBD1 matches 7 bases. The CDR3 is made up of 13 amino acids. Germline V gene sequence: CDR1 DFQATT, CDR2 SNEGSKA (reference sequence). The CDR3 coding sequence is TGCAGCGAGAGGAGACAGGGTGGGAATGAGCAGTTCTTC. Translated: CSERRQGGNEQFF.

J is TRBJ1-1 and V is TRBV18; tentative D call: TRBD1 (5 bases). V lost 2 bases, J lost 0 bases, and 19 bases lay in between. The germline CDR1 and CDR2 sequences are KGHSH and LQKENI. CDR3 length: 18 amino acids. CDR3 nucleotides: TGTGCCAGCTCACCATCAGGGACCTTCTCAACGGTGAACACTGAAGCTTTCTTT. Translating gives CASSPSGTFSTVNTEAFF.

There are a few counts of this clonotype. This chain links TRBV11-3 with TRBJ1-1; 11 bases match TRBD1. The V segment lost 6 bases and the J segment 5 bases; nucleotides outside the gene matches: 8. CDR3 size: 15 residues. Germline CDR1 SGHNT, CDR2 YENEEA. For the CDR3, the DNA is TGTGCCAGCAGTGGGACAGGGGGTCGGGTGACTGAAGCTTTCTTT. It is translated as CASSGTGGRVTEAFF.